The rows below give T cell receptor beta chains drawn from one sample of a study of metastatic and nonmetastatic thyroid tumors. TCRdb redid the clone calls on the PCR reads using MiXCR. The repertoire includes approximately 20,000 clones, 15% to 17% of them detected once, and about a fifth sits in the top ten. Specimen: blood. Receptors were obtained from a female donor with papillary thyroid cancer or a benign thyroid nodule (not recorded which). Some clones in this sample may be carry-over from other donors' samples. CDR3s include the opening cysteine and the closing phenylalanine or tryptophan. D genes are given only for firm matches. The size of a clone is reported for some rows only, either as once, few or many, or as a class for expanded clones.

>NA|TRBJ1-2|NA|TRBV20-1
TGCAGTGCTAAAACAGGGTGGGGGTATGGCTACACCTTC
CSAKTGWGYGYTF
>many|TRBJ2-1|TRBD1|TRBV12-3/TRBV12-4
TGTGCCAGCAGCTCCGGGACAGGGGGTATCGATGAGCAGTTCTTC
CASSSGTGGIDEQFF
>many|TRBJ1-2|NA|TRBV11-2
TGTGCCAGCAGCTTCGGTGAGGGCGCTAACTATGGCTACACCTTC
CASSFGEGANYGYTF
>NA|TRBJ2-3|TRBD2|TRBV25-1
TGTGCCGCCACCAGCGGGAGGAGAGATACGCAGTATTTT
CAATSGRRDTQYF
>many|TRBJ2-1|TRBD2|TRBV11-1
TGTGCCAGCAGCTTAGATTGGGGATTATCTAGCGGTAACAATGAGCAGTTCTTC
CASSLDWGLSSGNNEQFF
>NA|TRBJ2-1|TRBD1|TRBV20-1
TGCAGTGCTCCGGGACAGGGGTACAATGAGCAGTTCTTC
CSAPGQGYNEQFF
>NA|TRBJ1-5|NA|TRBV19
TGTGCCAGTGGGGTGACAGGTACTTCCCAGCCCCAGCATTTT
CASGVTGTSQPQHF
>many|TRBJ2-1|TRBD2|TRBV20-1
TGCAGTGCTAGAGATCCGGGACTAGCGAGGTTGAATGAGCAGTTCTTC
CSARDPGLARLNEQFF
>NA|TRBJ2-7|TRBD2|TRBV5-1
TGCGCCAGCAGCTTATGGCTAGCGGGATACGAGCAGTACTTC
CASSLWLAGYEQYF
>once|TRBJ2-7|NA|TRBV11-1
TGTGCCAGCAGCTTGCCCGGGGGCCCGTACGAGCAGTACTTC
CASSLPGGPYEQYF
>NA|TRBJ1-2|TRBD1|TRBV5-1
TGCGCCAGCAGCTTTGACAGGGACTATGGCTACACCTTC
CASSFDRDYGYTF
>many|TRBJ1-5|NA|TRBV10-3
TGTGCCATCACCGAAAGGGAAAATCAGCCCCAGCATTTT
CAITERENQPQHF
>NA|TRBJ1-2|NA|TRBV18
TGTGCCAGCTCACATGACCGAGCAGCTAACTATGGCTACACCTTC
CASSHDRAANYGYTF
>many|TRBJ1-4|NA|TRBV4-2
TGTGCCAGCAGCCAAGATAGCTGGGGCCTCCGACAGGAACCGAATGAAAAACTGTTTTTT
CASSQDSWGLRQEPNEKLFF
>medium-sized|TRBJ2-7|NA|TRBV6-1
TGTGCCAGCATACCGGCGACCGGGGGCCGAGGGTACGAGCAGTACTTC
CASIPATGGRGYEQYF
>many|TRBJ1-6|NA|TRBV7-8
TGTGCCAGCAGCTTCAATAGCGGGAACTCACCCCTCCACTTT
CASSFNSGNSPLHF
>NA|TRBJ2-1|TRBD2|TRBV4-2
TGTGCCAGCAGCCAAGACGTAGCGGGAGGGGGGAATGAGCAGTTCTTC
CASSQDVAGGGNEQFF
>many|TRBJ2-7|NA|TRBV7-8
TGTGCCAGCAGCTTGCGGGACACCTACGAGCAGTACTTC
CASSLRDTYEQYF
>many|TRBJ2-2|NA|TRBV20-1
TGCAGTGCTAGGGAGCGGGTGAACACCGGGGAGCTGTTTTTT
CSARERVNTGELFF
>many|TRBJ2-7|NA|TRBV7-2
TGTGCCAGCAGCGACCGGGTAGCTAGCGAATCCTACGAGCAGTACTTC
CASSDRVASESYEQYF
>many|TRBJ1-4|TRBD1|TRBV4-2
TGTGCCAGCAGGCCAGGGGGCACTAATGAAAAACTGTTTTTT
CASRPGGTNEKLFF
>few|TRBJ2-2|TRBD1|TRBV6-9
TGTGCCAGCAGTCTTCGAAGGGGGCTCTACACCGGGGAGCTGTTTTTT
CASSLRRGLYTGELFF
>many|TRBJ1-1|TRBD1|TRBV20-1
TGCAGTGCGAGACAGGGCCTGAACACTGAAGCTTTCTTT
CSARQGLNTEAFF
>NA|TRBJ1-2|NA|TRBV11-2
TGTGCCAGCAGCTTTGGGCAGGGAACTGGCTACACCTTC
CASSFGQGTGYTF
>NA|TRBJ2-7|NA|TRBV29-1
TGCAGCGTTCACGAGTCGTCCTACGAGCATTACTTC
CSVHESSYEHYF
>many|TRBJ1-1|NA|TRBV28
TGTGCCAGCAGTTCAGGGGTAAATATCGCAGCCACTGAAGCTTTCTTT
CASSSGVNIAATEAFF
>NA|TRBJ2-7|NA|TRBV3-1
TGTGCCAGCAGCCCCCTAGCGAGAGCCTACGAGCAGTACTTC
CASSPLARAYEQYF
>NA|TRBJ2-5|NA|TRBV28
TGTACCAGCAACAACCGGGGGGCTGGGGAGACCCAGTACTTC
CTSNNRGAGETQYF
>many|TRBJ1-2|TRBD1|TRBV2
TGTGCCAGTGGGACAGGGGGCTATGGCTACACCTTC
CASGTGGYGYTF
>many|TRBJ2-1|NA|TRBV24-1
TGTGCCACCAGTGACCCCAGCGGGCGGCGCTACAATGAGCAGTTCTTC
CATSDPSGRRYNEQFF
>NA|TRBJ1-1|NA|TRBV5-1
TGCGCCAGCAGCTTGGGTTATGGACGTTCTCTGGACACTGAAGCTTTCTTT
CASSLGYGRSLDTEAFF
>few|TRBJ2-3|NA|TRBV20-1
TGCAGTGCTACCCAGCGGGCCGGAGTTGGGCGGGCGCAGTATTTT
CSATQRAGVGRAQYF
>medium-sized|TRBJ2-7|NA|TRBV6-1
TGTGCCAGCAGTGAAGTCGCGGGGAGTACATACGAGCAGTACTTC
CASSEVAGSTYEQYF
>many|TRBJ2-1|TRBD2|TRBV19
TGTGCCAGTAGTTGGCGGGAGAATTACAATGAGCAGTTCTTC
CASSWRENYNEQFF
>medium-sized|TRBJ2-3|TRBD2|TRBV6-2/TRBV6-3
TGTGCCAGCAGTTACTCGATCGGGAGGGATACGCAGTATTTT
CASSYSIGRDTQYF
>many|TRBJ2-2|TRBD2|TRBV5-1
TGCGCCAGCAGCCTGACTAGCGGGAGTCCCGGGGAGCTGTTTTTT
CASSLTSGSPGELFF
>many|TRBJ2-7|TRBD2|TRBV20-1
TGCAGTGCTACAAGGGGACTAGCGGCCCTTAAATCCTACGAGCAGTACTTC
CSATRGLAALKSYEQYF
>few|TRBJ2-3|TRBD2|TRBV27
TGTGCCAGCAGCCCATTGAGGACTAGCGGCCCCGATACGCAGTATTTT
CASSPLRTSGPDTQYF
>few|TRBJ2-7|NA|TRBV19
TGTGCCAGTAGTATAGATCTTTCCGGCTACGAGCAGTACTTC
CASSIDLSGYEQYF
>NA|TRBJ1-5|NA|TRBV20-1
TGCAGTGCTTTGACAGGCGGTAGGCGCAATCAGCCCCAGCATTTT
CSALTGGRRNQPQHF
>many|TRBJ2-3|TRBD2|TRBV7-3
TGTGCCAGCAGCCCGGGGAGCGGGAGGGCTTCCGGGGATACGCAGTATTTT
CASSPGSGRASGDTQYF
>NA|TRBJ2-7|NA|TRBV27
TGTGCCAGCAGTTTAGGCTACGAGCAGTACTTC
CASSLGYEQYF
>NA|TRBJ2-1|TRBD2|TRBV6-2/TRBV6-3
TGTGCCAGCAGAGGGAGCGGGAGCGGTTCCTACAATGAGCAGTTCTTC
CASRGSGSGSYNEQFF
>many|TRBJ2-2|TRBD1|TRBV15
TGTGCCACCAGCTCGGGACAGTCCACCGGGGAGCTGTTTTTT
CATSSGQSTGELFF
>many|TRBJ1-2|TRBD1|TRBV5-4
TGTGCCAGCAGCTTTGGGGGACAGGGAGACTATGGCTACACCTTC
CASSFGGQGDYGYTF
>few|TRBJ2-1|NA|TRBV18
TGTGCCAGCTCACCACCCGTGGGTAATGAGCAGTTCTTC
CASSPPVGNEQFF
>medium-sized|TRBJ2-7|TRBD2|TRBV6-2/TRBV6-3
TGTGCCAGCAGCGAGGTAGCGGGAGTTTACGAGCAGTACTTC
CASSEVAGVYEQYF
>many|TRBJ1-2|NA|TRBV4-1
TGCGCCAGCAGCCCCGGTCGTGGCTACACCTTC
CASSPGRGYTF
>many|TRBJ1-2|TRBD1|TRBV7-8
TGTGCCAGCAGCTTAGCATCGTTCAGGGGGCAGGACTATGGCTACACCTTC
CASSLASFRGQDYGYTF
>many|TRBJ1-5|NA|TRBV15
TGTGCCACCAGCAGAGATTGGCAGGGAGGACAGCCCCAGCATTTT
CATSRDWQGGQPQHF
>NA|TRBJ2-7|NA|TRBV28
TGTGCCAGCAGTCAGCTGATCGGCGGGCAGTACTTC
CASSQLIGGQYF
>NA|TRBJ2-7|NA|TRBV5-1
TGCGCCAGCAGCTTTAGGGATGGGGCCTACGAGCAGTACTTC
CASSFRDGAYEQYF
>many|TRBJ1-2|TRBD1|TRBV7-9
TGTGCCAGCAGCCGAGGGACAGACTATGGCTACACCTTC
CASSRGTDYGYTF
>few|TRBJ1-6|TRBD1|TRBV2
TGTGCCAGCAGGTCTGGGGGACAGGGGTTCTCACCCCTCCACTTT
CASRSGGQGFSPLHF